The following is a T cell receptor (beta chain) sequence with its context. Its antigen is currently not known. Nothing much larger sits one base from this clone, and base qualities are not available. Sequences SGHRS (CDR1) and YFSETQ (CDR2) are obtained from the germline V gene. The CDR3 contains 14 residues, cysteine and phenylalanine counted. Only CDR3 DNA is held: 42 bases, read in frame from base 1. Here V drops 0 bases and J drops 7 bases, and the junction holds 6 bases not matched to any gene. From each donor, a single peripheral blood sample of roughly 0.11 L on average was drawn into heparinised tubes. Using a panel that included CD45RO, CCR7, CD25, CD127, CD95 and CD27, naive, central memory, regulatory and stem cell-like memory CD4+ T cells were sorted on a BD FACSAria II. All sorted populations exceeded 95% purity. PBMCs were isolated right away by Lymphoprep density gradient centrifugation and were stained directly, without culture. So that batch effects would be minimized, each experiment stained and sorted samples in pairs, pairing one healthy donor with one patient.

All of the isolated RNA was reverse transcribed with the High Capacity cDNA Reverse Transcription Kit, so expressed TCRB transcripts were sequenced. Deep immunoSEQ sequencing was performed on naive, central memory and regulatory T cell samples, with an average of about 4 million total reads per sample. After sorted cells were lysed in RLT buffer, RNA was extracted with DNase-treated RNeasy Micro or Mini kits, with the choice depending on cell number. To prevent cross-contamination, every cell subset was processed on its own, while patient and healthy donor samples were processed together. The immunoSEQ multiplex PCR was used to amplify TCRB sequences from cDNA, yielding 87-bp fragments that span the CDR3 region. Sequencing of the amplicons was performed on the Illumina HiSeq platform. As for how the authors treated the data: PCR bias was corrected computationally using synthetic template baselines, and reads within Hamming distance 2 were collapsed, with unmergeable singletons discarded. Reads were aligned against IMGT to assign V, D and J genes, CDR3 length and insertions or deletions at six rearrangement sites. Within each subset, clonotype counts were normalized to sorted cell number, after which true diversity and Gini coefficients were computed with the tcR R package. The overlap coefficient, calculated on TCRB nucleotide sequences, was used to measure repertoire sharing. TCRdb carries this immuneACCESS record with in-frame sequences only. Its versions omit some clonotypes, under half of them owing to an unresolved V gene in the studies checked, with the rest unexplained. That table supplies the V and J calls and clone size; D and trimming were determined from the DNA. This sample is represented by 100,000 to 150,000 clones; roughly 15% of them were singletons. The ten largest make up around 2.5% of the sample.

The entry originates in a study of beta chain features in type 1 diabetes (dated 2018 in TCRdb). Turning to the overall study: Mean age, gender distribution, total cell number and subset yield were not different between patients and healthy donors. Across all samples, some 110,000,000 sorted cells were examined, and cell number per subset correlated strongly with RNA yield. In the study, recently diagnosed type 1 diabetes patients and matched healthy donors were compared on the TCRB repertoires of their sorted circulating CD4+ T cell subsets. Regulatory and stem cell-like memory subsets were isolated from only 8 patients and about eight healthy donors, whereas naive and central memory subsets came from all 30 or so donors.

Results the study describes overall, beyond this receptor: Because cDNA was sequenced instead of genomic DNA, activated cells with high expression could be over-represented, although the groups did not differ in activation or CD3 levels. Shorter templates might be favored by PCR, yet because patient and control samples were amplified and corrected together, any such skew would affect both groups equally. Naive, central memory and regulatory TCRB repertoires appeared to be more similar among patients than among healthy donors. At VDJ recombination sites, type 1 diabetes patients had fewer insertions and more deleted nucleotides, which implies abnormalities in thymic rearrangement. Because the HLA sub-analyses included only small numbers of individuals, any influence of HLA type on TCRB rearrangement was left unresolved. A moderate but significant shortening of TCRB CDR3 length was observed in type 1 diabetes patients in all four CD4+ subsets.

The source material was central memory CD4+ T cells from blood. The chain is encoded by TRBV5-1 joined to TRBJ2-7; 8 central nucleotides agree with TRBD1. This TCR was recovered from a man aged 30 to 45 with type 1 diabetes. The CDR3 amino acid sequence is: CASSLGQGLREQYF. The bases read TGCGCCAGCAGCTTGGGACAGGGGCTCCGGGAGCAGTACTTC.